This T cell receptor beta chain derives from a study of monozygotic twins with inflammatory bowel disease. CDR1 and CDR2 from the germline V gene are MNHEY and SVGAGI. The CDR3 extends over 15 amino acids. Donors gave approximately 2.5 ml of blood apiece. The template switching step added UMIs that contained a 6-nucleotide sample barcode. TCRdb re-called the 5' RACE reads; one entry per CDR3 protein, DNA not given. The sample table includes around 140,000 distinct CDR3 sequences. This chain connects TRBV6-5 to TRBJ1-4; the TCRdb call, TRBD1, lacks DNA for checking. This TCR was sampled from a human donor with ulcerative colitis or Crohn's disease, or a healthy co-twin of an affected twin (not recorded which). The sequencing sample was made of blood. The CDR3 sequence: CASSFSRQTYEKLFF.